Included here is one TCR beta chain sequence, with context. This receptor's antigen is unknown. No much larger clone is present one base from it, and per-base qualities are unavailable. The data were taken from a study of cytomegalovirus exposure and HLA in healthy donors (TCRdb year 2017). With regard to the full study: According to a later analysis, the 110 or so validation repertoires were produced on the same platform as the approximately 620 repertoires of the first cohort. The study aimed to test whether signatures of past pathogen exposure could be identified by cataloging public T cell receptors. The study combined high-throughput TCR immunosequencing, statistical association of individual TCRs with disease status, and machine learning to predict cytomegalovirus infection status. In addition to the first cohort of several hundred subjects, a separate validation cohort of approximately 110 different subjects was used.

CDR1 and CDR2 (SGDLS, YYNGEE) derive from the germline V gene. The CDR3 covers 14 residues, taking in both the cysteine and the phenylalanine. Of the read, only the CDR3 DNA is kept; its 42 bases are in frame from base 1. V drops 3 bases and J drops 4 bases, leaving 11 bases in between. The library was produced with the immunoSEQ multiplex PCR assay. For the original study's pipeline: A statistical classification framework was developed to diagnose cytomegalovirus status using the catalog of TCR beta chain sequences. This immuneACCESS table, as held by TCRdb, lists in-frame sequences with V and J called but not all clones. Of the missing ones, under half trace to an unresolved V gene in checked studies; the others have no known cause. That table is the source of V, J and clone size, and D and trimming were worked out from the DNA. Counted in this sample were 52,000 or so clones; approximately 92% of them appeared once. The top ten constitute roughly 14% of the sample.

Results the study describes overall, beyond this receptor: The validation cohort had no HLA typing available for a later analysis, so co-occurrence within that cohort was assessed over all 120 or so repertoires. A later analysis found that TCRs clustered in the first cohort also tended to co-occur in the 120 or so validation repertoires, with 94% of cluster scores above 0. In both the original and validation cohorts, the classifier was reported to diagnose cytomegalovirus status with high specificity and sensitivity. Three of the identified cytomegalovirus-associated TCR beta chains were confirmed in vitro to be specific for cytomegalovirus antigens. Most TCR sequences were observed very rarely across donors, whereas some public TCRs were present in many individuals. The study listed 164 TCR beta chains as associated with cytomegalovirus. It was suggested by the authors that the approach could potentially be generalized to other disease states and immunological phenotypes.

The donors belonged to the validation cohort of 120 subjects, which was separate from the approximately 680-subject first cohort. The sequence was obtained from a woman aged 18 to 35 in good health and CMV-seronegative. The sample comprised PBMCs. The V and J segments used are TRBV9 and TRBJ1-3; the D gene is perhaps TRBD1, on 6 matching bases. The DNA reads as follows: TGTGCCAGCAGCGCCGGGACATTGGGAAACACCATATATTTT. It specifies CASSAGTLGNTIYF.